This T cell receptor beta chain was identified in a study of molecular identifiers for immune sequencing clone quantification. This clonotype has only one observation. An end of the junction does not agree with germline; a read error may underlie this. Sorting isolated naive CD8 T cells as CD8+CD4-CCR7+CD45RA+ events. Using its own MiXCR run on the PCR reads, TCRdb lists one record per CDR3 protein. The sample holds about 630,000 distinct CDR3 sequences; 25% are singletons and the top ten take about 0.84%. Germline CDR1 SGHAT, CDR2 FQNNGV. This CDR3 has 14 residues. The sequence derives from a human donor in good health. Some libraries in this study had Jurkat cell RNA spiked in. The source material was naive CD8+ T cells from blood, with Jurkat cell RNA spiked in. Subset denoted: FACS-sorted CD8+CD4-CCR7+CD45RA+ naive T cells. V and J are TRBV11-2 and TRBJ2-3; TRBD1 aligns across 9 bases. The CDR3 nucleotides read TGTGCCAGCAACACAGGGGGCGGCACAGTTACGCAGTATTTT. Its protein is CASNTGGGTVTQYF. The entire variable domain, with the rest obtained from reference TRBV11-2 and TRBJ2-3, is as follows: EAGVAQSPRYKIIEKRQSVAFWCNPISGHATLYWYQQILGQGPKLLIQFQNNGVVDDSQLPKDRFSAERLKGVDSTLKIQPAKLEDSAVYLCASNTGGGTVTQYFGPGTRLTVL.